One and the same sample provided the 20 T cell receptor beta chains below, sequenced in a study of T cells in women clearing cervical HPV infection. Method: immunoSEQ multiplex PCR; TCRdb's copy keeps in-frame clones and lacks some. Its clone listing holds under 25,000 clones. The sequenced material came from blood buffy coat. Receptors originate from a woman between 18 and 69 years old with a cervical HPV16 infection that either progressed to CIN3+ or cleared (not recorded which).

The CDR3 sequence is CASSTAQGNTIYF. The sequenced CDR3 bases are TGTGCCAGCAGTACAGCCCAAGGAAACACC. V is TRBV2 and J is TRBJ1-3; no clear D gene. The read falls 3 residues short of the CDR3 end, and the missing part is taken from the germline J gene. Trimming shortened V by 5 bases and J by 4 bases, and 9 bases separated the two germline ends. This CDR3 comprises 13 residues. The germline V gene has CDR1 SNHLY and CDR2 FYNNEI. Combining the CDR3 with reference TRBV2 and TRBJ1-3 gives the whole variable domain EPEVTQTPSHQVTQMGQEVILRCVPISNHLYFYWYRQILGQKVEFLVSFYNNEISEKSEIFDDQFSVERPDGSNFTLKIRSTKLEDSAMYFCASSTAQGNTIYFGEGSWLTVV.

On this clone itself: The read comes to an end 3 residues before the CDR3 does, leaving the germline J gene to fill in the end. The chain combines TRBV19 with TRBJ2-5; D remains unclear. The CDR3 consists of 14 residues. CDR1 is LNHDA, CDR2 SQIVND, per germline (reference sequence). V lost 6 bases, J lost 2 bases, and 13 bases lay in between. The part of the CDR3 DNA that was read is TGTGCCAGTAGCACCCAACAGACGCAAGAGACC. It encodes CASSTQQTQET. The whole CDR3 protein reads CASSTQQTQETQYF.

By frequency, this clone is medium-sized. The CDR3 goes on 3 residues after the read ends, and that part is filled in from the germline J gene. The chain couples TRBV14 to TRBJ2-5; TRBD2 matches 9 bases. The CDR3 consists of 15 residues. V dropped 3 bases and J dropped 5; count of bases not matched to a gene: 7. Germline V lookup: CDR1 SGHDN, CDR2 FVKESK. The CDR3 DNA, read in part, is TGTGCCAGCAGCCACTTGCGGGGGGGAGCGGAGACC. Its protein product is CASSHLRGGAET. The whole CDR3 sequence is CASSHLRGGAETQYF.

Concerning this clone itself: The read comes to an end 3 residues before the CDR3 does, leaving the germline J gene to fill in the end. This specimen includes other DNA sequences encoding the same CDR3. The V call is TRBV2, the J call TRBJ1-1; possibly TRBD1 for D (5 bases). Germline V gene sequence: CDR1 SNHLY, CDR2 FYNNEI. This CDR3 contains 14 residues. V gave up 6 bases and J gave up 0 bases, with 11 bases separating them. CDR3 residues: CASRSQAVNTEAFF. The DNA read from the CDR3 is TGTGCCAGCAGGTCACAGGCCGTGAACACTGAA.

This CDR3 is CASSFQTGDSPLHF. The CDR3 DNA, read in part, is TGTGCCAGCAGCTTCCAAACAGGGGACTCACCC. The chain carries TRBV7-9 and TRBJ1-6; TRBD1 aligns across 7 bases. The read ends 3 residues before the CDR3 terminus; that terminus is restored from the germline J gene. The junction had 6 bases not matched to a gene; V was cut back by 3 bases and J by 10 bases. Per the germline V gene, CDR1 is SEHNR and CDR2 is FQNEAQ (reference sequence). The CDR3 consists of 14 residues.

Concerning this clone: The DNA ends 3 residues before the CDR3 does, and the rest of the CDR3 is filled in from the germline J gene. This sequence joins TRBV29-1 and TRBJ2-3; 8 nucleotides align to TRBD1. Germline lookup yields CDR1 SQVTM and CDR2 ANQGSEA. This CDR3 is built from 15 residues. Losses at the gene ends were 7 bases for V and 1 base for J; bases not matched to a gene: 10. This chain's CDR3 is CSGHSGQGGTDTQYF. Partial CDR3 DNA: TGCAGCGGACATTCCGGACAGGGAGGCACAGATACG.

On this clone itself: The read finishes 3 residues shy of the CDR3 end, and the germline J gene is used to complete it. This sequence joins TRBV5-1 and TRBJ2-3; TRBD2 matches at 8 bases. CDR1 SGHRS and CDR2 YFSETQ come from the germline V gene. V lost 0 bases to trimming and J lost 1 base; unmatched junction nucleotides: 10. The CDR3 runs 18 residues. The CDR3: CASSLGPGGAHGTDTQYF. The sequenced CDR3 bases are TGCGCCAGCAGCTTGGGCCCCGGGGGGGCACATGGCACAGATACG. The full variable domain, completed using reference TRBV5-1 and TRBJ2-3, is KAGVTQTPRYLIKTRGQQVTLSCSPISGHRSVSWYQQTPGQGLQFLFEYFSETQRNKGNFPGRFSGRQFSNSRSEMNVSTLELGDSALYLCASSLGPGGAHGTDTQYFGPGTRLTVL.

Comments on this clone: The read ends 3 residues shy of where the CDR3 ends; the end is completed using the germline J gene. The V and J genes are TRBV7-8 and TRBJ2-7, with D tentatively TRBD2 (6 bases). Between the trimmed V and J ends, which lost 6 bases and 3 bases, there was a span of 18 bases. The CDR3 length is 15 residues. Germline V gives CDR1 SGHVS, CDR2 FQNEAQ. The CDR3 reads CASRRSGGGNYEQYF. The covered CDR3 bases are TGTGCCAGCAGACGTAGCGGCGGCGGTAACTACGAG.

This clone is medium-sized by frequency. The CDR3 end is not reached by the read, which stops 3 residues before it; the germline J gene fills it in. This sequence joins TRBV29-1 and TRBJ2-4, with a tentative D call TRBD2 (5 bases). Germline loops: CDR1 SQVTM, CDR2 ANQGSEA. V dropped 7 bases and J dropped 8 bases, with 15 bases sitting between them. The CDR3 spans 12 residues. The CDR3 spells CSARINGDIQYF. The DNA read from the CDR3 is TGCAGCGCTCGCATTAACGGGGACATT.

As to this clone: Read coverage stops 3 residues before the CDR3 terminus; the germline J gene supplies the remainder. The chain couples TRBV5-1 to TRBJ2-5; no clear D. The CDR3 is made up of 13 amino acids. Trimming left V 4 bases short and J 5 bases short, with 12 bases between. Germline CDR1 is SGHRS and CDR2 is YFSETQ. The CDR3 sequence is CASSPVPGETQYF. CDR3 DNA (partial): TGCGCCAGCAGCCCGGTTCCCGGGGAGACC.

This chain's CDR3 is CASSLGAPGYEQYF. CDR3 DNA, as far as it was read: TGTGCCAGCAGCTTAGGGGCCCCCGGCTACGAG. The chain employs TRBV7-6 and TRBJ2-7, with unresolved D. The CDR3 goes on 3 residues after the read ends, and that part is filled in from the germline J gene. There are 14 residues in the CDR3. V dropped 1 base and J dropped 3 bases, with 10 bases sitting between them. From germline, CDR1 is SGHVS and CDR2 FNYEAQ.

About this clone itself: The CDR3 is cut off 3 residues early in the read; its end comes from the germline J gene. The chain couples TRBV19 to TRBJ1-1, with D tentatively TRBD1 (6 bases). The CDR3 runs 15 residues. Germline V CDR1 and CDR2: LNHDA, SQIVND (reference sequence). V was trimmed by 3 bases and J by 5 bases, leaving 16 bases between them. Incomplete CDR3 DNA: TGTGCCAGTAGTATGGGGGGGGGCGCGAGGACTGAA. Translating it yields CASSMGGGARTE. From start to end, the CDR3 is CASSMGGGARTEAFF.

About this clone: The CDR3 extends 3 residues past the end of the read, so its final part is completed from the germline J gene. The gene calls are TRBV30 and TRBJ2-3; D possibly corresponds to TRBD2 (5 bases). From germline, CDR1 is GTSNPN and CDR2 SVGIG (reference sequence). CDR3 length: 15 residues. Trimming cost V 3 bases and J 1 base, with 14 bases left between them. Partial CDR3 DNA: TGTGCCTGGAGCGCGACTTGGCGGGGCACAGATACG. This sequence encodes CAWSATWRGTDT. The whole CDR3 protein reads CAWSATWRGTDTQYF.

On this clone: The sequenced fragment ends 3 residues before the CDR3 boundary, so the rest is inferred from the germline J gene. The chain couples TRBV5-4 to TRBJ2-5, with 10 bases fitting TRBD2. CDR3 length: 15 residues. Germline CDR1 SGHNT, CDR2 YYREEE (reference sequence). The V gene end was trimmed by 4 bases and the J gene end by 2 bases; junction bases not matched to a gene: 5. CDR3 sequence: CASSQYSGGQETQYF. The CDR3 bases that were read are TGTGCCAGCAGCCAATATAGCGGGGGGCAAGAGACC.

For this clone: The read gets to within 3 residues of the CDR3 end, and the germline J gene fills in the rest. The chain links TRBV10-3 to TRBJ1-2; 8 bases agree with TRBD1. The V gene's germline CDR1 is ENHRY and CDR2 SYGVKD. The CDR3 extends over 12 amino acids. CDR3 sequence: CAISEGQGHYTF. The sequenced part of the CDR3 DNA is TGTGCCATCAGTGAGGGACAGGGACAC.

About this clone itself: Read data end 3 residues before the CDR3 end; the end is taken from the germline J gene. This chain connects TRBV4-1 to TRBJ2-3; D is ambiguous. Germline V lookup: CDR1 MGHRA, CDR2 YSYEKL. There are 14 residues in the CDR3. Trimming cost V 0 bases and J 5 bases, with 9 bases left between them. The part of the CDR3 DNA that was read is TGCGCCAGCAGCCAAGACTCGTTGCGAGATACG. As protein: CASSQDSLRDT. The full CDR3 reads CASSQDSLRDTQYF.

A note on this clone: The sequenced fragment ends 3 residues before the CDR3 boundary, so the rest is inferred from the germline J gene. The chain is built from TRBV2 and TRBJ2-7, with D perhaps matching TRBD1 (5 bases). Trimming took off 11 bases at V and 3 bases at J, with 17 bases between the two ends. The CDR3 has 13 residues. Germline CDR1 is SNHLY and CDR2 is FYNNEI. The CDR3 DNA, read in part, is TGTGCCGGACGAACAGGTAGCAGCTACGAG. It is translated as CAGRTGSSYE. In full, the CDR3 is CAGRTGSSYEQYF.

Note on this clone: The read terminates 3 residues before the CDR3 end, so the remaining end is supplied by the germline J gene. The gene calls are TRBV30 and TRBJ2-4; 8 positions match TRBD1. Germline V gene lookup returns CDR1 GTSNPN and CDR2 SVGIG (reference sequence). CDR3 size: 14 residues. The V gene end was trimmed by 1 base and the J gene end by 9 bases; junction bases not matched to a gene: 8. The CDR3 DNA, read in part, is TGTGCCTGGAGTGGGGGGACAGGTCGGGGCATT. As protein: CAWSGGTGRGI. The complete CDR3 sequence is CAWSGGTGRGIQYF.

With regard to this clone: The read gets to within 3 residues of the CDR3 end, and the germline J gene fills in the rest. The J gene is TRBJ2-4, the V gene TRBV7-9; 7 positions agree with TRBD1. This CDR3 is built from 14 residues. V lost 5 bases and J lost 9; bases outside the gene matches: 10. Germline lookup yields CDR1 SEHNR and CDR2 FQNEAQ (reference sequence). The covered CDR3 bases are TGTGCCAGCAGCCCCCGGACAGGCCTCGGCATT. Amino acids: CASSPRTGLGI. Given in full, the CDR3 is CASSPRTGLGIQYF.

In regard to this clone: The CDR3 extends 3 residues past the end of the read, so its final part is completed from the germline J gene. The chain joins TRBV7-9 to TRBJ1-6, with D uncertain. Trimming removed 5 bases from V and 7 bases from J, with 12 bases in between. The length of the CDR3 is 14 residues. Germline V gene lookup returns CDR1 SEHNR and CDR2 FQNEAQ (reference sequence). CDR3 DNA, as far as it was read: TGTGCCAGCAGCCCGACGGGTAGCAATTCACCC. Its translation is CASSPTGSNSP. Given in full, the CDR3 is CASSPTGSNSPLHF. Based on the CDR3 plus reference TRBV7-9 and TRBJ1-6, the full variable domain is DTGVSQNPRHKITKRGQNVTFRCDPISEHNRLYWYRQTLGQGPEFLTYFQNEAQLEKSRLLSDRFSAERPKGSFSTLEIQRTEQGDSAMYLCASSPTGSNSPLHFGNGTRLTVT.